Listed below are T cell receptor beta chains from one sample, sequenced in a study of T cell responses to AZD1222 COVID-19 vaccine. Here immunoSEQ multiplex PCR was the method, and the copy in TCRdb shows in-frame clones only, minus some. The sample carries over 60,000 clones, 87% recorded once. The sequencing used peripheral blood, collected on day 0 of AZD1222 vaccination. The receptors shown here come from an adult in good health. The CDR3 runs from the conserved cysteine through the conserved F or W. The D gene is left open where the match is weak. The size entry is marked missing in some rows and otherwise reads once, few, many or a size class.

J gene,V gene,D gene,clone size,CDR3 DNA,CDR3 protein
TRBJ1-6,TRBV28,NA,NA,TGTGCCAGCAGTTTATCCTTGAATTCACCCCTCCACTTT,CASSLSLNSPLHF
TRBJ2-4,TRBV5-4,NA,NA,TGTGCCAGCAGCTTAGGAGGGGGGAACATTCAGTACTTC,CASSLGGGNIQYF
TRBJ1-1,TRBV6-6,TRBD1,NA,TGTGCCAGCAGTCGCCCCGGGACAGGGGACACTGAAGCTTTCTTT,CASSRPGTGDTEAFF
TRBJ1-6,TRBV2,NA,NA,TGTGCCAGCACGGGCAGTGGGTCTAATTCACCCCTCCACTTT,CASTGSGSNSPLHF
TRBJ2-7,TRBV4-2,NA,NA,TGTGCCAGCAGCCAAGGTTCAGACTCCTTGGGGCAGTACTTC,CASSQGSDSLGQYF
TRBJ2-5,TRBV2,TRBD2,NA,TGTGCCAGCAGTGAAGATTTAGCGGGGGGGAAGGAGACCCAGTACTTC,CASSEDLAGGKETQYF
TRBJ2-1,TRBV15,NA,NA,TGTGCCACCAGCAGAGAACCTACCAATGAGCAGTTCTTC,CATSREPTNEQFF
TRBJ2-1,TRBV5-1,TRBD2,NA,TGCGCCAGCAGCTTGGAACTAGCGGGGGAGAGTGAGCAGTTCTTC,CASSLELAGESEQFF
TRBJ2-3,TRBV20-1,NA,NA,TGCAGTGCTAGTTGGGGGGACCTTGCAGATACGCAGTATTTT,CSASWGDLADTQYF
TRBJ2-5,TRBV3-1/TRBV3-2,TRBD1,NA,TGTGCCAGCAGCTTCCCGGGACAGGGGGAAGAGACCCAGTACTTC,CASSFPGQGEETQYF
TRBJ1-2,TRBV2,NA,NA,TGTGCCAGCAGTGAATCAAGACAAAAGGGTTATGGCTACACCTTC,CASSESRQKGYGYTF
TRBJ2-7,TRBV5-1,TRBD1,NA,TGCGCCAGCAGCTGGGGACAGGCGGAGCAGTACTTC,CASSWGQAEQYF
TRBJ2-5,TRBV6-5,TRBD2,NA,TGTGCCAGCAGTTACATAGCGGGGGGCGGGGAGACCCAGTACTTC,CASSYIAGGGETQYF
TRBJ2-3,TRBV6-4,TRBD1,once,TGTGCCAGCAGTGTGGCAGGGGGCGCGTCAGATACGCAGTATTTT,CASSVAGGASDTQYF
TRBJ1-2,TRBV28,NA,NA,TGTGCCAGCAGTCGCCATCCAGGCACAGGCCTATATGGCTACACCTTC,CASSRHPGTGLYGYTF
TRBJ1-2,TRBV7-9,TRBD1,once,TGTGCCAGCACCCCAGGGGGGGGATCTGGCTACACCTTC,CASTPGGGSGYTF
TRBJ2-3,TRBV6-2/TRBV6-3,NA,few,TGTGCCAGCAGTTACTCGGCCCAAGGCATCACAGATACGCAGTATTTT,CASSYSAQGITDTQYF
TRBJ2-7,TRBV5-6,TRBD2,once,TGTGCCAGCAGTCGAGCGGGGGGCCGCTCCTACGAGCAGTACTTC,CASSRAGGRSYEQYF
TRBJ2-2,TRBV18,NA,NA,TGTGCCAGCTCACCATTCTCGCCAATGCAGACCGGGGAGCTGTTTTTT,CASSPFSPMQTGELFF
TRBJ2-1,TRBV5-1,TRBD2,NA,TGCGCCAGCAGCTTGGCGGGGGGGACGAACAATGAGCAGTTCTTC,CASSLAGGTNNEQFF
TRBJ1-6,TRBV28,NA,NA,TGTGCCAGCAGTTTACCCGGGGAAACCCTCCACTTT,CASSLPGETLHF
TRBJ1-1,TRBV10-3,TRBD1,NA,TGTGCCATCAGTGAGGACTCGGGACAGGGGTACACTGAAGCTTTCTTT,CAISEDSGQGYTEAFF
TRBJ2-3,TRBV11-2,TRBD2,NA,TGTGCCAGCACCCTCGGGGGGGGTAGCACAGATACGCAGTATTTT,CASTLGGGSTDTQYF
TRBJ2-7,TRBV20-1,NA,once,TGCAGTGCCAGGATTTACTACGAGCAGTACTTC,CSARIYYEQYF
TRBJ2-7,TRBV10-2,NA,NA,TGCGCCAGCAGTGAGTCGACGTACAACGAGCAGTACTTC,CASSESTYNEQYF
TRBJ1-2,TRBV6-5,NA,NA,TGTGCCAGCAGTGACTCGAGTTGGGGCTACACCTTC,CASSDSSWGYTF
TRBJ2-4,TRBV7-8,NA,NA,TGTGCCAGCAGCCTAACAGGTGCCATTCAGTACTTC,CASSLTGAIQYF
TRBJ2-2,TRBV30,TRBD2,NA,TGTGCCTGGAGTGTGCTAGCGGGGCACACCGGGGAGCTGTTTTTT,CAWSVLAGHTGELFF
TRBJ1-2,TRBV15,NA,once,TGTGCCACCAGCAGGGCTGGAAATGGCTACACCTTC,CATSRAGNGYTF
TRBJ2-1,TRBV11-3,TRBD2,NA,TGTGCCAGCAGCTCAGGCGGGGGCTCCTACAATGAGCAGTTCTTC,CASSSGGGSYNEQFF
TRBJ1-1,TRBV21-1,NA,NA,TGTGCCAGCAGCAAAGGCACTACCGCCGGGAGGGTGGGGCCTTTTGGGAAGAACACTGAAGCTTTCTTT,CASSKGTTAGRVGPFGKNTEAFF
TRBJ1-2,TRBV30,NA,few,TGTGCCTGGAGCACAGGGCGCTATGGCTACACCTTC,CAWSTGRYGYTF
TRBJ1-2,TRBV6-5,NA,NA,TGTGCCAGCAGGCCCTTGCTGAAAGTCTATGGCTACACCTTC,CASRPLLKVYGYTF
TRBJ2-1,TRBV9,NA,NA,TGTGCCAGCAGCGTATGGGGTTCCTCAGGTGATGAGCAGTTCTTC,CASSVWGSSGDEQFF
TRBJ1-2,TRBV6-1,NA,NA,TGTGCCAGCAGTGACCGATACGGCTACACCTTC,CASSDRYGYTF
TRBJ1-3,TRBV5-6,NA,NA,TGTGCCAGCAGCGACGGATGGGAAAACACCATATATTTT,CASSDGWENTIYF
TRBJ1-5,TRBV19,NA,NA,TGTGCCAGTAGTATAGGCTACCGAGGTCCTTCTTATAGCAATCAGCCCCAGCATTTT,CASSIGYRGPSYSNQPQHF
TRBJ2-3,TRBV19,NA,NA,TGTGCCAGTAGTATAGCGGCGGGAACAGATACGCAGTATTTT,CASSIAAGTDTQYF
TRBJ1-1,TRBV18,TRBD1,NA,TGTGCCAGCTCGCGGAATGGTAAGGGAACAGGGGCCGGTGGTGAAGCTTTCTTT,CASSRNGKGTGAGGEAFF
TRBJ1-5,TRBV5-8,NA,few,TGTGCCAGCAGCCTAATCCATCAGCATTTT,CASSLIHQHF
TRBJ1-6,TRBV2,TRBD1,NA,TGTGCCAGCAGTGGACAGGGGAATTCACCCCTCCACTTT,CASSGQGNSPLHF
TRBJ1-2,TRBV2,NA,NA,TGTGCCAGCACAGTCTCGGGGCGCGACTATGGCTACACCTTC,CASTVSGRDYGYTF
TRBJ1-2,TRBV7-9,NA,NA,TGTGCCAGCAGCGCCAGCGAGACAGTTGGCTACACCTTC,CASSASETVGYTF
TRBJ1-2,TRBV25-1,NA,NA,TGTGCCAGCGCGCCGGTGGCGGGGGGTAACTATGGCTACACCTTC,CASAPVAGGNYGYTF
TRBJ2-5,TRBV5-1,TRBD1,NA,TGCGCCAGCAGCTTAGGACAGGGGGCGCAAGAGACCCAGTACTTC,CASSLGQGAQETQYF
TRBJ2-3,TRBV6-2/TRBV6-3,NA,NA,TGTGCCAGCAGTTACCTCCCAGATACGCAGTATTTT,CASSYLPDTQYF
TRBJ1-5,TRBV24-1,NA,NA,TGTGCCACCAGGCAGAGCAATCAGCCCCAGCATTTT,CATRQSNQPQHF
TRBJ1-4,TRBV6-6,NA,NA,TGTGCCAGCACCGAAGATAGGGGGGAAAAACTGTTTTTT,CASTEDRGEKLFF
TRBJ1-5,TRBV7-8,NA,once,TGTGCCAGCAGCTTAGGTCGTAGAGGATCTAATCAGCCCCAGCATTTT,CASSLGRRGSNQPQHF
TRBJ2-3,TRBV11-2,TRBD2,few,TGTGCCAGCAGCTACGGGACTAGCGGGCGCACAGATACGCAGTATTTT,CASSYGTSGRTDTQYF
TRBJ2-1,TRBV27,NA,NA,TGTGCCAGTACCGGGACTGGGAATGAGCAGTTCTTC,CASTGTGNEQFF
TRBJ1-1,TRBV6-5,NA,NA,TGTGCCAGCAAGAATAGGAACACTGAAGCTTTCTTT,CASKNRNTEAFF
TRBJ2-7,TRBV7-2,NA,once,TGTGCCAGCACCAAAAGCGGGTACGAGCAGTACTTC,CASTKSGYEQYF
TRBJ2-7,TRBV12-3/TRBV12-4,NA,few,TGTGCCAGCAGCCCCCTCCCGAGAGGCGAGCAGTACTTC,CASSPLPRGEQYF
TRBJ1-4,TRBV27,NA,NA,TGTGCCAGCAGTCCCCCAAGAAAACTGTTTTTT,CASSPPRKLFF
TRBJ2-1,TRBV5-1,TRBD2,few,TGCGCCAGCAGCCCTTGGGGAGCGGGGGGGAGCAATGAGCAGTTCTTC,CASSPWGAGGSNEQFF
TRBJ1-1,TRBV2,NA,NA,TGTGCCAGCACGAAGCAGGGCCTGGGCACTGAAGCTTTCTTT,CASTKQGLGTEAFF
TRBJ2-7,TRBV28,TRBD1,NA,TGTGCCAGCAGTTTAAATGTGGGACAGCTCTACGAGCAGTACTTC,CASSLNVGQLYEQYF